Below are 27 T cell receptor beta chains sequenced from a single sample in a study of T-cell reconstitution after alpha-beta-depleted transplantation in children. Unique molecular identifiers were incorporated into the prepared TCRbeta library. TCRdb re-called the PCR reads with MiXCR, one entry per CDR3 protein. This table holds 300,000 to 400,000 distinct CDR3 sequences, about a quarter found once. The sample consisted of PBMCs, mostly from graft donor cells, taken 180 days after TCRalphabeta/CD19-depleted stem cell transplant. The receptors were gathered from a male patient younger than 18 who had a stem cell transplant for acute lymphoblastic leukemia, so the T cells may come from the graft donor.

The CDR3 reads CATSSDNGGDEQFF. The CDR3 region has the DNA TGTGCCACCAGCAGTGATAACGGAGGCGATGAGCAGTTCTTC. The rearrangement joins TRBV15 to TRBJ2-1; weak D call: TRBD2 (5 bases). This CDR3 has 14 amino acids. V was cut by 3 bases and J by 8 bases, with 14 bases left in between. In germline, CDR1 is LNHNV, CDR2 YYDKDF (reference sequence). Full variable domain (remainder filled in from reference TRBV15 and TRBJ2-1): DAMVIQNPRYQVTQFGKPVTLSCSQTLNHNVMYWYQQKSSQAPKLLFHYYDKDFNNEADTPDNFQSRRPNTSFCFLDIRSPGLGDTAMYLCATSSDNGGDEQFFGPGTRLTVL.

The chain recombines TRBV7-3 with TRBJ2-5; TRBD2 matches at 8 bases. CDR3 length: 14 amino acids. Germline lookup yields CDR1 SGHTA and CDR2 FQGTGA. V lost 8 bases to trimming and J lost 5 bases; unmatched junction nucleotides: 10. DNA of the CDR3: TGTGCCAGCGGGACGGGAGGGCCATCTGAGACCCAGTACTTC. Translation gives CASGTGGPSETQYF.

The sample holds many counts of this clonotype. The chain carries TRBV12-3 or TRBV12-4 and TRBJ1-2, with unresolved D. Trimming removed 1 base from V and 7 bases from J, with 7 bases in between. This CDR3 region has 12 residues. CDR3 protein: CASSLGPAGYTF. CDR3 nucleotide sequence: TGTGCCAGCAGTTTAGGTCCAGCTGGCTACACCTTC.

In the case of this clonotype: This may come from a read error, since a much larger clone is one base off. The chain carries TRBV24-1 and TRBJ2-5; TRBD1 aligns across 9 bases. Germline V gives CDR1 KGHDR, CDR2 SFDVKD. The CDR3 consists of 15 residues. Here the CDR3 DNA reads TGTGCCACCAGTGACTCCGGGACAGGGAAAGACACCCAGTACTTC. This codes for CATSDSGTGKDTQYF.

This clonotype was observed a handful of times. The chain joins TRBV4-1 to TRBJ2-7; TRBD2 might be the D (5 bases). V lost 1 base, J lost 0 bases, and 13 bases lay in between. The CDR3 runs to 16 residues. Germline CDR1 and CDR2: MGHRA and YSYEKL. This chain's CDR3 is CASSQGPLDLSYEQYF. The CDR3 DNA follows: TGCGCCAGCAGCCAAGGCCCACTAGACCTCTCCTACGAGCAGTACTTC.

This rearrangement joins TRBV12-3 or TRBV12-4 to TRBJ2-7; D is undetermined. The CDR3 sequence is 14 residues long. Trimming removed 5 bases at V and 3 bases at J, with 14 bases between. CDR3 protein: CASSRNPLVYEQYF. The CDR3 DNA is TGTGCCAGCAGTAGGAACCCTCTAGTCTACGAGCAGTACTTC.

The rearrangement uses TRBV9 and TRBJ2-3; TRBD2 might be the D (6 bases). The V and J ends lost 0 bases and 6 bases respectively, with 17 bases between them. CDR1 is SGDLS and CDR2 is YYNGEE in the germline V gene. The CDR3 extends over 16 amino acids. CDR3 residues: CASSVVDGSGLDTQYF. CDR3 nucleotide sequence: TGTGCCAGCAGCGTAGTAGACGGGAGTGGGTTGGATACGCAGTATTTT.

This clonotype was observed a handful of times. The V gene is TRBV15, the J gene TRBJ2-1; 7 positions match TRBD1. Germline loops: CDR1 LNHNV, CDR2 YYDKDF (reference sequence). The CDR3 covers 14 residues. V was pared by 4 bases and J by 5 bases, with 5 bases of the junction left unmatched. The CDR3: CATSIWTGNNEQFF. CDR3 nucleotides: TGTGCCACCAGCATCTGGACAGGAAACAATGAGCAGTTCTTC. The full variable domain, with the rest looked up from reference TRBV15 and TRBJ2-1, is DAMVIQNPRYQVTQFGKPVTLSCSQTLNHNVMYWYQQKSSQAPKLLFHYYDKDFNNEADTPDNFQSRRPNTSFCFLDIRSPGLGDTAMYLCATSIWTGNNEQFFGPGTRLTVL.

The chain carries TRBV5-1 and TRBJ1-1; D is possibly TRBD1 (6 bases). In germline, CDR1 is SGHRS, CDR2 YFSETQ. This CDR3 has 14 residues. V lost 6 bases and J lost 0, with 12 bases in between. This CDR3 is CASNRVGMNTEAFF. DNA for the CDR3: TGCGCCAGCAACAGGGTGGGTATGAACACTGAAGCTTTCTTT.

J is TRBJ2-1 and V is TRBV4-1, with 8 nucleotides matching TRBD1. Germline CDR1 and CDR2: MGHRA and YSYEKL. The CDR3 is made up of 18 amino acids. V dropped 1 base and J dropped 0; count of bases not matched to a gene: 8. CDR3 bases: TGCGCCAGCAGCCAAGCCCCCCCCGGGACAGGCTCCTACAATGAGCAGTTCTTC. Amino acids: CASSQAPPGTGSYNEQFF.

The chain links TRBV19 to TRBJ2-1; D is perhaps TRBD2 (6 bases). V lost 2 bases and J lost 4, with 15 bases in between. This CDR3 is built from 16 residues. The germline gives CDR1 LNHDA, CDR2 SQIVND (reference sequence). The CDR3 DNA follows: TGTGCCAGTAGTATAAAGGCTAGCGCTTTGTACAATGAGCAGTTCTTC. It is translated as CASSIKASALYNEQFF.

The table lists this clonotype with a few counts. Here the CDR3 DNA reads TGCGCCAGCAGCTTGGCCGGGACCAGGAACACTGAAGCTTTCTTT. It translates to CASSLAGTRNTEAFF. The chain employs TRBV5-1 and TRBJ1-1, with a possible D match to TRBD1 (5 bases). The V end was cut by 0 bases, the J end by 1 base, with 10 bases between. Germline values: CDR1 SGHRS, CDR2 YFSETQ. This CDR3 region has 15 residues.

The CDR3 DNA sequence: TGTGCCAGCAGCTTAGGTTCCATAGTCCTCGGCAGGATTTCCTACGAGCAGTACTTC. This sequence encodes CASSLGSIVLGRISYEQYF. The chain has TRBV7-8 and TRBJ2-7; no reliable D call. The CDR3 covers 19 residues. V lost 1 base, J lost 1 base, and 23 bases lay in between. Germline V gene data show CDR1 as SGHVS and CDR2 as FQNEAQ.

The chain carries TRBV7-8 and TRBJ2-1; maybe TRBD2 (6 bases). This CDR3 is 16 amino acids long. The germline V and J ends were trimmed by 2 bases and 0 bases, with 11 bases remaining between them. CDR1 and CDR2 from the germline V gene are SGHVS and FQNEAQ. The CDR3 region is CASSLLGLSSYNEQFF. As DNA, the CDR3 is TGTGCCAGCAGCTTACTGGGACTGAGCTCCTACAATGAGCAGTTCTTC.

The gene calls are TRBV20-1 and TRBJ1-6; D is undetermined. The V and J ends lost 1 base and 9 bases respectively, with 16 bases between them. CDR3 length: 15 residues. Germline assignment: CDR1 DFQATT and CDR2 SNEGSKA (reference sequence). Here the CDR3 DNA reads TGCAGTGCTAGAGCTCAGGCCCATCGGGGTTCACCCCTCCACTTT. Translated: CSARAQAHRGSPLHF.

This clonotype has just a few counts. This chain joins TRBV20-1 and TRBJ2-7; D is perhaps TRBD1 (6 bases). The CDR3 covers 15 residues. Trimming stripped 1 base from V and 4 bases from J, with 17 bases between. Germline V CDR1 and CDR2: DFQATT, SNEGSKA (reference sequence). The CDR3 region is CSARAYRERAYEQYF. CDR3 DNA: TGCAGTGCTAGAGCATACAGGGAAAGGGCGTACGAGCAGTACTTC.

The CDR3 DNA reads as TGTGCCAGCAGTTTTTGGCATCCCTACGAGCAGTACTTC. Protein: CASSFWHPYEQYF. V is TRBV12-3 or TRBV12-4 and J is TRBJ2-7; D gene unclear. V lost 3 bases to trimming and J lost 2 bases, with 8 bases between them. There are 13 residues in the CDR3.

The V call is TRBV6-5, the J call TRBJ1-2; D remains ambiguous. The germline V gene has CDR1 MNHEY and CDR2 SVGAGI. V was cut by 0 bases and J by 4 bases, with 6 bases left in between. This CDR3 region has 13 residues. The CDR3 bases are TGTGCCAGCAGTTACTCGAGCACCTATGGCTACACCTTC. The encoded protein is CASSYSSTYGYTF.

This clonotype was observed a few times. The chain uses TRBV27 and TRBJ2-2, with D perhaps TRBD1 (6 bases). V was pared by 5 bases and J by 4 bases, with 11 bases between. This CDR3 is built from 14 residues. The germline gives CDR1 MNHEY, CDR2 SMNVEV (reference sequence). The CDR3: CASSRRDITGELFF. The CDR3 nucleotides read TGTGCCAGCAGTCGTCGGGACATCACCGGGGAGCTGTTTTTT.

This clonotype occurred a few times. The chain uses TRBV4-2 and TRBJ2-7, with D possibly being TRBD2 (6 bases). In germline, CDR1 is LGHNA, CDR2 YNFKEQ. V lost 6 bases and J lost 4, with 13 bases in between. CDR3 length: 13 amino acids. As DNA, the CDR3 is TGTGCCAGCAGTCCTCAGGCGGGGTACGAGCAGTACTTC. It codes for CASSPQAGYEQYF.

J is TRBJ2-7 and V is TRBV9; D not certain. The CDR3 has 14 residues. The germline V gene encodes CDR1 SGDLS and CDR2 YYNGEE. Deletions cut 0 bases from V and 0 bases from J, with 7 bases between. Here the CDR3 DNA reads TGTGCCAGCAGCGTAGGACCCAACTCCTACGAGCAGTACTTC. Amino acids: CASSVGPNSYEQYF.

This chain uses TRBV20-1 with TRBJ1-5, with D maybe TRBD1 (6 bases). Looked up from germline, CDR1 is DFQATT and CDR2 is SNEGSKA (reference sequence). V gave up 1 base and J gave up 5 bases, with 18 bases separating them. CDR3 length equals 16 residues. CDR3 in DNA: TGCAGTGCTAGAGGGAGGTTCGGGACACGCTATCAGCCCCAGCATTTT. This encodes CSARGRFGTRYQPQHF.

This clonotype came up a few times. The rearrangement links TRBV12-5 to TRBJ2-7, with a tentative D call TRBD1 (7 bases). Germline loops: CDR1 LGHNT, CDR2 FRNRAP. The CDR3 runs 17 residues. V lost 2 bases and J lost 9, with 26 bases in between. The CDR3 bases are TGTGCTAGTGGTTTGAATCCCTACCGACAGGGCGGGATGGTGCAGTACTTC. Encoded protein: CASGLNPYRQGGMVQYF.

V gene TRBV6-1 combines with J gene TRBJ2-2, with 11 bases fitting TRBD1. The J segment lost 0 bases and the V segment lost 8 bases, leaving 11 bases of the junction unmatched. Germline CDR1 and CDR2: MNHNS and SASEGT. This CDR3 has 18 amino acids. The CDR3 reads CASGTGQGDPSNTGELFF. In DNA form, the CDR3 reads TGTGCCAGCGGAACGGGACAGGGGGACCCTTCGAACACCGGGGAGCTGTTTTTT.

The rearrangement uses TRBV12-3 or TRBV12-4 and TRBJ2-1, with TRBD2 matching over 8 bases. This CDR3 has 16 amino acids. V lost 5 bases and J lost 6; bases outside the gene matches: 12. The CDR3 is CASSLWGGSGTNEQFF. For the CDR3, the DNA is TGTGCCAGCAGTCTCTGGGGGGGTAGCGGGACCAATGAGCAGTTCTTC.

This clonotype was detected a few times. The chain combines TRBV5-1 with TRBJ2-3; D gene ambiguous. V lost 4 bases to trimming and J lost 2 bases, with 17 bases between them. This CDR3 region has 16 residues. Germline V gives CDR1 SGHRS, CDR2 YFSETQ. CDR3 bases: TGCGCCAGCAGCACGGCGGCGGTCAGAGCCACAGATACGCAGTATTTT. Translated, it gives CASSTAAVRATDTQYF.

This chain uses TRBV10-3 with TRBJ1-1, with 9 bases identical to TRBD1. Germline-derived CDR1 and CDR2 are ENHRY and SYGVKD. The V gene end was trimmed by 5 bases and the J gene end by 7 bases; junction bases not matched to a gene: 8. The CDR3 is made up of 14 amino acids. CDR3 residues: CAISRTGEWGEAFF. The CDR3 nucleotides are TGTGCCATCAGTAGGACAGGGGAGTGGGGTGAAGCTTTCTTT.